One and the same sample provided the 5 T cell receptor beta chains below, sequenced in a study of technical replicates of blood from a few donors. Assay: immunoSEQ multiplex PCR; the TCRdb copy retains only in-frame clones and omits some. Among around 29,000 clones, more than 80% were seen once, and the ten largest hold over 4%. Sequences were obtained from PBMCs. All receptors come from a human donor in good health. Some clones in this sample may be carry-over from other donors' samples.

The chain links TRBV19 to TRBJ2-5, with 10 bases identical to TRBD2. The germline gives CDR1 LNHDA, CDR2 SQIVND (reference sequence). CDR3 length equals 13 residues. The V and J ends lost 6 bases and 5 bases, in that order; junction bases with no gene match: 3. The CDR3 spells CASSSGGAETQYF. The CDR3, as DNA: TGTGCCAGTAGCAGCGGGGGGGCTGAGACCCAGTACTTC. The full variable domain, rest sourced from reference TRBV19 and TRBJ2-5, is DGGITQSPKYLFRKEGQNVTLSCEQNLNHDAMYWYRQDPGQGLRLIYYSQIVNDFQKGDIAEGYSVSREKKESFPLTVTSAQKNPTAFYLCASSSGGAETQYFGPGTRLLVL.

This clone has a single count. The chain has TRBV30 and TRBJ1-3; the D gene is possibly TRBD1 (6 bases). Trimming removed 5 bases from V and 4 bases from J, with 18 bases in between. Germline lookup yields CDR1 GTSNPN and CDR2 SVGIG (reference sequence). The CDR3 spans 15 residues. In nucleotides, the CDR3 is TGTGCCTGGGAAGGACCGGGGGGCTTCGGAAACACCATATATTTT. Translated, it gives CAWEGPGGFGNTIYF.

This clone was seen once. DNA for the CDR3: TGTGCCAGCAGGTCCGGGACTAGCGGGAGGAACGAGCAGTACTTC. Protein product: CASRSGTSGRNEQYF. This chain joins TRBV6-5 and TRBJ2-7; 15 bases agree with TRBD2. Losses at the gene ends were 6 bases for V and 5 bases for J; bases not matched to a gene: 5. CDR1 MNHEY and CDR2 SVGAGI come from the germline V gene. The CDR3 covers 15 residues.

The chain uses TRBV19 and TRBJ2-3, with 7 bases aligning to TRBD2. V shed 5 bases, J shed 4 bases, and the junction held 3 bases outside the gene matches. The CDR3 covers 13 residues. Germline V gene lookup returns CDR1 LNHDA and CDR2 SQIVND (reference sequence). The CDR3 loop is CASSRGVSDTQYF. The CDR3 DNA is TGTGCCAGTAGTCGGGGGGTCTCAGATACGCAGTATTTT.

The chain links TRBV4-3 to TRBJ2-1; no clear D gene. CDR1 is LGHNA and CDR2 is YSLEER in the germline V gene. Trimming left V 1 base short and J 2 bases short, with 12 bases between. The CDR3 loop spans 16 amino acids. Here the CDR3 reads CASSQVSQVPYNEQFF. The CDR3 DNA sequence: TGCGCCAGCAGCCAAGTGAGTCAAGTTCCCTACAATGAGCAGTTCTTC.